The 21 T cell receptor beta chains listed next were all sequenced from one sample in a study of blood T cell repertoires in COVID-19. This table comes from immunoSEQ multiplex PCR, and its TCRdb copy is limited to in-frame clones, with some not included. This sample has nearly 15,000 clones, with more than 70% found just once. The sample was peripheral blood. These receptors all come from a human donor in a cohort sampled during active COVID-19.

The chain uses TRBV28 and TRBJ2-4; D not resolved. V was trimmed by 2 bases and J by 1 base, leaving 9 bases between them. This CDR3 is built from 15 residues. Germline CDR1 and CDR2: MDHEN and SYDVKM. This CDR3 reads CASSLDITAKNIQYF. CDR3 coding DNA: TGTGCCAGCAGTTTAGACATTACGGCCAAAAACATTCAGTACTTC.

This clone was counted a single time. The J gene is TRBJ2-7, the V gene TRBV4-1; a weak D match, TRBD2 (6 bases). The CDR3 covers 15 residues. CDR1 is MGHRA, CDR2 YSYEKL, per germline. Trimming left V 0 bases short and J 8 bases short, with 17 bases between. The CDR3 bases are TGCGCCAGCAGCCAAGAGGCGGGACCCATGGCGAAGCAGTACTTC. This translates into CASSQEAGPMAKQYF.

This chain links TRBV7-2 with TRBJ2-1, with 7 bases that match TRBD1. V was pared by 3 bases and J by 10 bases, with 15 bases of the junction left unmatched. The CDR3 spans 16 residues. Germline CDR1 reads SGHTA; CDR2 reads FQGNSA. The CDR3 loop reads CASSLQHGQAYPEQFF. DNA of the CDR3: TGTGCCAGCAGCTTGCAGCACGGACAGGCTTACCCGGAGCAGTTCTTC.

This rearrangement joins TRBV7-7 to TRBJ2-3; TRBD1 matches at 7 bases. The V gene's germline CDR1 is SSHAT and CDR2 FNYEAQ (reference sequence). There are 16 residues in the CDR3. The DNA for the CDR3 is TGTGCTAGGCCTTCCGGGACAGAAGTTTTCACAGATACGCAGTATTTT. It codes for CARPSGTEVFTDTQYF.

DNA of the CDR3: TGTGCCAGCAGCTTAGTAACTAGCGGGAGTATAGGCGAGCAGTACTTC. Amino acid sequence: CASSLVTSGSIGEQYF. The chain uses TRBV7-6 and TRBJ2-7; the match to TRBD2 covers 11 bases. Germline CDR1 reads SGHVS; CDR2 reads FNYEAQ. V shed 1 base and J 6 bases; nucleotides not matched to a gene: 8. CDR3 length: 16 amino acids.

This clone was detected only once. The chain recombines TRBV27 with TRBJ1-1; the D is unclear. Trimming removed 5 bases at V and 8 bases at J, with 12 bases between. This CDR3 spans 12 amino acids. The germline CDR1 and CDR2 sequences are MNHEY and SMNVEV (reference sequence). CDR3 region: CASSRGRGEAFF. CDR3 nucleotide sequence: TGTGCCAGCAGTAGAGGCAGAGGGGAAGCTTTCTTT.

V and J are TRBV7-9 and TRBJ2-1; D gene ambiguous. CDR3 length equals 11 residues. Trimming pared 6 bases from V and 8 bases from J, leaving 8 bases between. Germline CDR1 is SEHNR and CDR2 is FQNEAQ (reference sequence). In DNA form, the CDR3 reads TGTGCCAGCAGTTTAATCGATGAGCAGTTCTTC. It encodes CASSLIDEQFF.

V and J are TRBV30 and TRBJ2-3; D call uncertain. Germline V lookup: CDR1 GTSNPN, CDR2 SVGIG (reference sequence). With 3 bases removed from V and 2 bases from J, the gap between germline ends came to 18 bases. The CDR3 extends over 16 amino acids. CDR3 sequence: CAWSHEGQTITDTQYF. The CDR3 DNA sequence: TGTGCCTGGAGCCACGAAGGTCAGACAATCACAGATACGCAGTATTTT. Combining the CDR3 with reference TRBV30 and TRBJ2-3 gives the whole variable domain SQTIHQWPATLVQPVGSPLSLECTVEGTSNPNLYWYRQAAGRGLQLLFYSVGIGQISSEVPQNLSASRPQDRQFILSSKKLLLSDSGFYLCAWSHEGQTITDTQYFGPGTRLTVL.

This sequence joins TRBV29-1 and TRBJ2-1; TRBD2 aligns across 9 bases. The CDR3 totals 13 residues. V lost 7 bases to trimming and J lost 7 bases; unmatched junction nucleotides: 8. The germline gives CDR1 SQVTM, CDR2 ANQGSEA. In DNA form, the CDR3 reads TGCAGCGCAAGGACTAGCGCTGGGAATGAGCAGTTCTTC. It encodes CSARTSAGNEQFF.

The chain links TRBV19 to TRBJ2-5; 10 bases match TRBD2. CDR3 length equals 13 residues. With V trimmed by 5 bases and J by 5 bases, 2 bases remained unmatched. Germline V gene sequence: CDR1 LNHDA, CDR2 SQIVND (reference sequence). CDR3 region: CASSETSGETQYF. In DNA, the CDR3 is TGTGCCAGTAGTGAGACTAGCGGGGAGACCCAGTACTTC.

There are a few counts of this clone. The chain uses TRBV5-1 and TRBJ1-3; possibly TRBD1 for D (5 bases). Germline V lookup: CDR1 SGHRS, CDR2 YFSETQ. The CDR3 extends over 15 amino acids. V lost 4 bases, J lost 0 bases, and 11 bases lay in between. CDR3 loop: CASSDGGSSGNTIYF. The CDR3 region has the DNA TGCGCCAGCAGCGATGGGGGGTCCTCTGGAAACACCATATATTTT.

This chain connects TRBV7-8 to TRBJ1-6; D is unclear. The V gene lost 1 base and the J gene lost 6 bases, with 7 bases spanning the gap. Germline V gene sequence: CDR1 SGHVS, CDR2 FQNEAQ. This CDR3 has 14 residues. CDR3 DNA sequence: TGTGCCAGCAGCTTAGTCGGTGGTAATTCACCCCTCCACTTT. Translated: CASSLVGGNSPLHF.

The chain employs TRBV2 and TRBJ2-5, with D tentatively TRBD1 (6 bases). The CDR3 length is 13 residues. Per germline, CDR1 SNHLY and CDR2 FYNNEI. The germline V and J ends were trimmed by 6 bases and 3 bases, with 11 bases remaining between them. CDR3 sequence: CASRGWTEETQYF. The CDR3 nucleotides read TGTGCCAGCAGGGGGTGGACAGAAGAGACCCAGTACTTC.

The count of this clone is one. CDR3 bases: TGTGCCAGCTCACCGGGACAGGGTGACGAGCAGTACTTC. Translating gives CASSPGQGDEQYF. The J gene is TRBJ2-7, the V gene TRBV18, with 9 bases that match TRBD1. Trimming removed 3 bases from V and 5 bases from J; junction bases left unmatched: 2. This CDR3 has 13 amino acids. The germline CDR1 and CDR2 sequences are KGHSH and LQKENI.

The chain carries TRBV9 and TRBJ2-2; 8 bases map to TRBD2. Germline trimming cut 9 bases from V and 5 bases from J; bases unmatched to any gene: 6. The CDR3 consists of 13 residues. Germline loops: CDR1 SGDLS, CDR2 YYNGEE. CDR3 coding DNA: TGTGCCACCGGGGGGGGCGATACCGGGGAGCTGTTTTTT. Protein product: CATGGGDTGELFF.

The chain carries TRBV7-2 and TRBJ1-1, with TRBD1 identical over 7 bases. Germline V gene data show CDR1 as SGHTA and CDR2 as FQGNSA. The CDR3 runs to 15 residues. Germline trimming cut 5 bases from V and 2 bases from J; bases unmatched to any gene: 8. The CDR3 nucleotides read TGTGCCAGCAGCGTCCGAACAGGGGCTAACACTGAAGCTTTCTTT. Encoded protein: CASSVRTGANTEAFF. Full variable domain (remainder filled in from reference TRBV7-2 and TRBJ1-1): GAGVSQSPSNKVTEKGKDVELRCDPISGHTALYWYRQSLGQGLEFLIYFQGNSAPDKSGLPSDRFSAERTGGSVSTLTIQRTQQEDSAVYLCASSVRTGANTEAFFGQGTRLTVV.

The rearrangement links TRBV28 to TRBJ1-3, with a tentative D call TRBD1 (5 bases). Trimming took 6 bases from V and 4 from J, leaving 16 bases between them. CDR3 length: 15 amino acids. Germline V lookup: CDR1 MDHEN, CDR2 SYDVKM. The CDR3 region is CASRPGRDRGNTIYF. The CDR3 bases are TGTGCCAGCAGGCCGGGGAGGGACCGAGGAAACACCATATATTTT.

This clone showed up just once. The chain links TRBV25-1 to TRBJ1-6, with 7 nucleotides matching TRBD1. This CDR3 region has 15 residues. Germline V CDR1 and CDR2: MGHDK, SYGVNS. Trimming took 1 base from V and 8 from J; bases not matched to a gene: 5. For the CDR3, the DNA is TGTGCCAGCAGTGAATCGGGACAGTTCTATTCACCCCTCCACTTT. Amino acids: CASSESGQFYSPLHF.

The CDR3 sequence is CASSLGLWDRENSPLHF. DNA of the CDR3: TGTGCCAGCAGCTTAGGCCTTTGGGACAGGGAGAATTCACCCCTCCACTTT. The genes are TRBV13 and TRBJ1-6, with TRBD1 matching 9 bases. Germline V gives CDR1 PRHDT, CDR2 FYEKMQ (reference sequence). This CDR3 is 17 amino acids long. The ends lost 0 bases at V and 7 bases at J; junction bases unmatched: 7.

The rearrangement joins TRBV5-5 to TRBJ2-7, with D maybe TRBD2 (6 bases). Germline V gene sequence: CDR1 SGHKS, CDR2 YYEKEE (reference sequence). This CDR3 comprises 15 residues. Trimming shortened V by 0 bases and J by 2 bases, and 12 bases separated the two germline ends. The CDR3 DNA reads as TGTGCCAGCAGCTTGGGCGGGACCGTCACCTACGAGCAGTACTTC. It translates to CASSLGGTVTYEQYF.

The genes are TRBV27 and TRBJ1-5; TRBD1 matches at 11 bases. Trimming cost V 5 bases and J 3 bases; bases outside gene matches: 6. The CDR3 is 16 residues long. The germline V gene encodes CDR1 MNHEY and CDR2 SMNVEV (reference sequence). CDR3 residues: CASSRGDRGVNQPQHF. The CDR3 region has the DNA TGTGCCAGCAGTCGGGGGGACAGGGGGGTCAATCAGCCCCAGCATTTT.